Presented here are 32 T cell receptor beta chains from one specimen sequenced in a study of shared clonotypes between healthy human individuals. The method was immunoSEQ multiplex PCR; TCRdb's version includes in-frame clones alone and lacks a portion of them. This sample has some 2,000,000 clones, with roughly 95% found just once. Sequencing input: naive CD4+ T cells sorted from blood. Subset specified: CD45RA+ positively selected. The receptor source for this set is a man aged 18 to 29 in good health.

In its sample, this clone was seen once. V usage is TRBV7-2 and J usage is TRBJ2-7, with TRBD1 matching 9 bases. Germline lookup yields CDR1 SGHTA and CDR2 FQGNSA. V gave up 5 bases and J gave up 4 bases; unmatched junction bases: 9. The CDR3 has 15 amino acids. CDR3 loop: CASSQVDRGIYEQYF. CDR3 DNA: TGTGCCAGCAGCCAGGTTGACAGGGGGATTTACGAGCAGTACTTC.

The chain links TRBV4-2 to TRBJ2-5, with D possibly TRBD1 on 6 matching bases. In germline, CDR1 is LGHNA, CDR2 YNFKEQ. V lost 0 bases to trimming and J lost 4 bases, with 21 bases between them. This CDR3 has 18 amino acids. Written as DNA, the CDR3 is TGTGCCAGCAGCCAAGACCTTACGGCAGGGGCTCGGAGAGAGACCCAGTACTTC. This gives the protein CASSQDLTAGARRETQYF.

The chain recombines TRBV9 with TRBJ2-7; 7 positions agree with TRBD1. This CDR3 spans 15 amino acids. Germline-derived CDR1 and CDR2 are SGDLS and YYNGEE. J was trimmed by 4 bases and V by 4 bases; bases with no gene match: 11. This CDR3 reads CASSPGTVGPYEQYF. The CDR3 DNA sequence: TGTGCCAGCAGCCCCGGGACAGTGGGGCCTTACGAGCAGTACTTC.

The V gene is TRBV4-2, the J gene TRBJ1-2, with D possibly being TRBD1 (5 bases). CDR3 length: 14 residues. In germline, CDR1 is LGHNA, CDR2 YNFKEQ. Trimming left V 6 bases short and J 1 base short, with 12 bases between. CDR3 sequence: CASRNPGGNYGYTF. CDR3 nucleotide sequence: TGTGCCAGCAGGAACCCGGGGGGTAACTATGGCTACACCTTC.

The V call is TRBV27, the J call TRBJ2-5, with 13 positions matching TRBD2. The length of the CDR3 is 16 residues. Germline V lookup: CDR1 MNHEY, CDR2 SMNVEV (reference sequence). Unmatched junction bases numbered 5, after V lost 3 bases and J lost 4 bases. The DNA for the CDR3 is TGTGCCAGCAGTTTTATCCGGACTAGCGGGAGAGAGACCCAGTACTTC. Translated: CASSFIRTSGRETQYF.

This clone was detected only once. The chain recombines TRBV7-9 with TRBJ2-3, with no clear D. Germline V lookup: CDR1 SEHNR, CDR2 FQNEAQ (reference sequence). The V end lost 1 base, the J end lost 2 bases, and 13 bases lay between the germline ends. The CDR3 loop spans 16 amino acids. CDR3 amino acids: CASSLVRAPNTDTQYF. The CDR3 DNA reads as TGTGCCAGCAGCTTAGTTAGGGCGCCCAACACAGATACGCAGTATTTT. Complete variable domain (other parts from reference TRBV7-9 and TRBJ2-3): DTGVSQNPRHKITKRGQNVTFRCDPISEHNRLYWYRQTLGQGPEFLTYFQNEAQLEKSRLLSDRFSAERPKGSFSTLEIQRTEQGDSAMYLCASSLVRAPNTDTQYFGPGTRLTVL.

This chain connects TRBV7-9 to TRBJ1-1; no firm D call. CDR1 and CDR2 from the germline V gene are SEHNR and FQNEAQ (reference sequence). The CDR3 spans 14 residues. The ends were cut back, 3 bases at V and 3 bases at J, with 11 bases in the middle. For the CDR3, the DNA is TGTGCCAGCAGCTTGGGGATGAAACACACTGAAGCTTTCTTT. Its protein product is CASSLGMKHTEAFF. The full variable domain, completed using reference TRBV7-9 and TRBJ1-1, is DTGVSQNPRHKITKRGQNVTFRCDPISEHNRLYWYRQTLGQGPEFLTYFQNEAQLEKSRLLSDRFSAERPKGSFSTLEIQRTEQGDSAMYLCASSLGMKHTEAFFGQGTRLTVV.

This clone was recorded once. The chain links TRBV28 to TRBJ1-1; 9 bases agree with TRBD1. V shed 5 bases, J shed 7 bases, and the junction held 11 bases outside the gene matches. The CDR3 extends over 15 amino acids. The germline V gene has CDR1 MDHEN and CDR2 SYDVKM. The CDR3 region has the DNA TGTGCCAGCAGTCCCCAGGACAGGGGATGGAGTGAAGCTTTCTTT. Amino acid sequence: CASSPQDRGWSEAFF.

CDR3 coding DNA: TGTGCCTGGACCGCGGGGTCAGTAAACACTGAAGCTTTCTTT. It codes for CAWTAGSVNTEAFF. V is TRBV30 and J is TRBJ1-1, with no clear D. There are 14 residues in the CDR3. Germline V CDR1 and CDR2: GTSNPN, SVGIG (reference sequence). V lost 4 bases, J lost 2 bases, and 14 bases lay in between. Using reference TRBV30 and TRBJ1-1 for the parts outside the CDR3, the full variable domain is SQTIHQWPATLVQPVGSPLSLECTVEGTSNPNLYWYRQAAGRGLQLLFYSVGIGQISSEVPQNLSASRPQDRQFILSSKKLLLSDSGFYLCAWTAGSVNTEAFFGQGTRLTVV.

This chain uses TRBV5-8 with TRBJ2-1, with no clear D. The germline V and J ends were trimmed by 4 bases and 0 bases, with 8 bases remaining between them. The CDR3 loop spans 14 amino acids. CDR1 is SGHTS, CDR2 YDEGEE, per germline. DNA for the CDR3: TGTGCCAGCAGCCTGCTTGGCTCCTACAATGAGCAGTTCTTC. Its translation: CASSLLGSYNEQFF. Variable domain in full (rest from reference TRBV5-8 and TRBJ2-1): EAGVTQSPTHLIKTRGQQATLRCSPISGHTSVYWYQQALGLGLQFLLWYDEGEERNRGNFPPRFSGRQFPNYSSELNVNALELEDSALYLCASSLLGSYNEQFFGPGTRLTVL.

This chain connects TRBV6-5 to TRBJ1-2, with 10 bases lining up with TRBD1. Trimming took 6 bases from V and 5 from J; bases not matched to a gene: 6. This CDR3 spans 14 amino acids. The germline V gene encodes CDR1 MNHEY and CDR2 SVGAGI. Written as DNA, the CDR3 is TGTGCCAGCAGGAGACAGGGGGCGTGGTATGGCTACACCTTC. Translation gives CASRRQGAWYGYTF.

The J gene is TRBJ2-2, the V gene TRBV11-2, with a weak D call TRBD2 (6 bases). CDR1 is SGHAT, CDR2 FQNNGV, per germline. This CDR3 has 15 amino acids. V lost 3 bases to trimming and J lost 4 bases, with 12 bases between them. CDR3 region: CASSFRGSGTGELFF. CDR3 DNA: TGTGCCAGCAGCTTCCGGGGTAGCGGCACCGGGGAGCTGTTTTTT. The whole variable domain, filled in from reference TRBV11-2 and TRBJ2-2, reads EAGVAQSPRYKIIEKRQSVAFWCNPISGHATLYWYQQILGQGPKLLIQFQNNGVVDDSQLPKDRFSAERLKGVDSTLKIQPAKLEDSAVYLCASSFRGSGTGELFFGEGSRLTVL.

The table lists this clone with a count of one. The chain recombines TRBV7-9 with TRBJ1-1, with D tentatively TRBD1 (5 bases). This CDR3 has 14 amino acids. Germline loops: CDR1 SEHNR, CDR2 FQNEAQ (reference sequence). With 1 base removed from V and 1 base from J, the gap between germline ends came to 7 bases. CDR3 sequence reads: CASSLEGPNTEAFF. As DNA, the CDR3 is TGTGCCAGCAGCTTAGAGGGGCCGAACACTGAAGCTTTCTTT.

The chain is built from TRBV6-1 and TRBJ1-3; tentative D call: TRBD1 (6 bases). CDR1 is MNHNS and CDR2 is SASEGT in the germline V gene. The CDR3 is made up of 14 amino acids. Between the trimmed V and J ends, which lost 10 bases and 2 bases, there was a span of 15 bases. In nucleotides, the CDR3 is TGTGCCACCGCGACCAGGGGAACTGGAAACACCATATATTTT. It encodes CATATRGTGNTIYF.

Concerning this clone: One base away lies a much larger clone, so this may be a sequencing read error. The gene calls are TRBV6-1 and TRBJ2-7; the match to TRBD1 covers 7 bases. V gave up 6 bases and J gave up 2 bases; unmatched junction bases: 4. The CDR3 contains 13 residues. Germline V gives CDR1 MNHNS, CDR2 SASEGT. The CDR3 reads CASSQTGTYEQYF. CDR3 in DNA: TGTGCCAGCAGCCAGACAGGGACCTACGAGCAGTACTTC.

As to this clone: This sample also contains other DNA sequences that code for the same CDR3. The CDR3 protein is CASSRGQVSSYNSPLHF. The CDR3, as DNA: TGTGCCAGCAGCAGGGGACAGGTCAGCTCCTATAATTCACCCCTCCACTTT. The chain uses TRBV5-6 and TRBJ1-6, with TRBD1 matching over 8 bases. CDR1 is SGHDT, CDR2 YYEEEE, per germline. V trimming: 4 bases; J trimming: 0 bases; junction bases outside the gene matches: 6. The CDR3 loop spans 17 amino acids.

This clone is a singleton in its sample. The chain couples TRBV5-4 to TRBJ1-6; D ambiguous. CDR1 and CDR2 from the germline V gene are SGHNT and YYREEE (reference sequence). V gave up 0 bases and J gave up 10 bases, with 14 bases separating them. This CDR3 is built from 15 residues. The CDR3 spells CASSLGGFRASPLHF. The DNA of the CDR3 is TGTGCCAGCAGCTTGGGTGGATTTCGGGCATCACCCCTCCACTTT.

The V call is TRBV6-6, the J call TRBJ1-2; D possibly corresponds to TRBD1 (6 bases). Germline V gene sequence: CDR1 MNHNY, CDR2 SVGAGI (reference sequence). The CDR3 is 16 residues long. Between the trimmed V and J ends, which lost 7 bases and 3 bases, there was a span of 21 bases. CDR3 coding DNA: TGTGCCAGCACTAGTTACCTTGGACAGCCGGACTATGGCTACACCTTC. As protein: CASTSYLGQPDYGYTF.

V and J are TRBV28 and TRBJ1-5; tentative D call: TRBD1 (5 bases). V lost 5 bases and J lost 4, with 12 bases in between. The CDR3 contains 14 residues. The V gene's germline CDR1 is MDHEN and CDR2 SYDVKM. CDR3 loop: CASSGTAANQPQHF. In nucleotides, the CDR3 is TGTGCCAGCAGTGGGACGGCCGCGAATCAGCCCCAGCATTTT.

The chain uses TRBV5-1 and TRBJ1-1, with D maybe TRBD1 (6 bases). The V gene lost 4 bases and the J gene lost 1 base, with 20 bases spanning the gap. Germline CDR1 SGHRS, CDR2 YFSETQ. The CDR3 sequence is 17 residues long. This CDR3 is CASSEDSSSGSNTEAFF. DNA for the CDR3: TGCGCCAGCAGCGAGGACAGTTCATCGGGGTCGAACACTGAAGCTTTCTTT.

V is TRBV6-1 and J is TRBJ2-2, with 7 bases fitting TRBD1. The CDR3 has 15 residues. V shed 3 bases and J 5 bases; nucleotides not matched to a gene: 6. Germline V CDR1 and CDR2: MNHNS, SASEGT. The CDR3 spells CASSDRDSQTGELFF. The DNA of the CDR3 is TGTGCCAGCAGTGACCGGGACAGCCAGACCGGGGAGCTGTTTTTT.

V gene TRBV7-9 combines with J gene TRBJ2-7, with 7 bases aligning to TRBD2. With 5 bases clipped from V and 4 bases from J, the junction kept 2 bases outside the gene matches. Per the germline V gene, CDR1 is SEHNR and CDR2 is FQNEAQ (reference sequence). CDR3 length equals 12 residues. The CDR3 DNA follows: TGTGCCAGCAGCACCGGGGGGTACGAGCAGTACTTC. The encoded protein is CASSTGGYEQYF.

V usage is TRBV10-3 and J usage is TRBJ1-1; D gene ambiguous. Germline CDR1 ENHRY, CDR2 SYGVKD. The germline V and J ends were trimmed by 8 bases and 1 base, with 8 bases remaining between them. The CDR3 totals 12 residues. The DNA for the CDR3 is TGTGCCATCCAAGGATCGAACACTGAAGCTTTCTTT. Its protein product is CAIQGSNTEAFF.

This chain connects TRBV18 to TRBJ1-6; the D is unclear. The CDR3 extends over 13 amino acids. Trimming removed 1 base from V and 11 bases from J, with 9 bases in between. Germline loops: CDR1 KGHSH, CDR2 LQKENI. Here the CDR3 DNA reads TGTGCCAGCTCACCACAGGGTAGGGCACCCCTCCACTTT. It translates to CASSPQGRAPLHF.

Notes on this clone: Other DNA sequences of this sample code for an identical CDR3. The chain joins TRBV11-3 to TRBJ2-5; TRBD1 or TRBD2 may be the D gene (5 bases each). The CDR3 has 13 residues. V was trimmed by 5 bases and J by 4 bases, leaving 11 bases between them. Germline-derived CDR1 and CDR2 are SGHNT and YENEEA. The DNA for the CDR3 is TGTGCCAGCAGCCTGGGACCCGGAGAGACCCAGTACTTC. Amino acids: CASSLGPGETQYF.

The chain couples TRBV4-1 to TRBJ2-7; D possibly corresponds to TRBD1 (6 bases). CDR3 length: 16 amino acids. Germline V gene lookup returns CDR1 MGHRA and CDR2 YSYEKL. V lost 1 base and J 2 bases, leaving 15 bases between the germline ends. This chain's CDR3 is CASSQGQTGLPYEQYF. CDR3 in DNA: TGCGCCAGCAGCCAAGGACAGACAGGCCTTCCCTACGAGCAGTACTTC.

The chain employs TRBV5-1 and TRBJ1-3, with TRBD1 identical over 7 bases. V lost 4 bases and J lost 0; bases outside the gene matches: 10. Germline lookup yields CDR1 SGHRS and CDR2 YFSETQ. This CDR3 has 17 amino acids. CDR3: CASSPRDSYISGNTIYF. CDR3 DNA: TGCGCCAGCAGCCCGCGGGACAGTTATATCTCTGGAAACACCATATATTTT. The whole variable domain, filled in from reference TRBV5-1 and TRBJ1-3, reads KAGVTQTPRYLIKTRGQQVTLSCSPISGHRSVSWYQQTPGQGLQFLFEYFSETQRNKGNFPGRFSGRQFSNSRSEMNVSTLELGDSALYLCASSPRDSYISGNTIYFGEGSWLTVV.

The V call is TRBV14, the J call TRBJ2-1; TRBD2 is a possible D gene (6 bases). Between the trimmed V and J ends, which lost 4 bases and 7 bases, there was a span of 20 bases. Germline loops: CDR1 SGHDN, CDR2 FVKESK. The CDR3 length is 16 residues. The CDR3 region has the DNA TGTGCCAGCAGCCCCCCTGGGTTCGGGAGTAGGAATGAGCAGTTCTTC. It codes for CASSPPGFGSRNEQFF.

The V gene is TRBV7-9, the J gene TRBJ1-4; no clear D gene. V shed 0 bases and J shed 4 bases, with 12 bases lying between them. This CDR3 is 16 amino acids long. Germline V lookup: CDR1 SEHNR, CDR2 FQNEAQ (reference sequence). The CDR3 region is CASSLAPTALNEKLFF. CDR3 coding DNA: TGTGCCAGCAGCTTAGCGCCAACGGCTCTTAATGAAAAACTGTTTTTT.

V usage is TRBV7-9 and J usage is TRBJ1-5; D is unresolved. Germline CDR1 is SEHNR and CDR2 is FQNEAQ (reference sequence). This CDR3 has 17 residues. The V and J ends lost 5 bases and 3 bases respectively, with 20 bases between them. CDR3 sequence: CASSNSSLSSPNQPQHF. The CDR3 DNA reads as TGTGCCAGCAGCAATAGTTCCCTGAGCAGCCCCAATCAGCCCCAGCATTTT.

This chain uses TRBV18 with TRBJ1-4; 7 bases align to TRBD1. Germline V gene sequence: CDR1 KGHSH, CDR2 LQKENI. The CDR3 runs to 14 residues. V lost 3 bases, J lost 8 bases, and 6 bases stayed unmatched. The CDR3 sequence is CASSPDRAHEKLFF. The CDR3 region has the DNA TGTGCCAGCTCACCCGACAGGGCGCACGAAAAACTGTTTTTT.

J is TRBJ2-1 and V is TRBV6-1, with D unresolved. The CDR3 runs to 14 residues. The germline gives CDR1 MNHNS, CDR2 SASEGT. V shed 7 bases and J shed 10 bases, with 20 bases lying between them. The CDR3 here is CASILINLVGEQFF. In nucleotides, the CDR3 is TGTGCCAGCATCCTCATAAATCTGGTTGGCGAGCAGTTCTTC.